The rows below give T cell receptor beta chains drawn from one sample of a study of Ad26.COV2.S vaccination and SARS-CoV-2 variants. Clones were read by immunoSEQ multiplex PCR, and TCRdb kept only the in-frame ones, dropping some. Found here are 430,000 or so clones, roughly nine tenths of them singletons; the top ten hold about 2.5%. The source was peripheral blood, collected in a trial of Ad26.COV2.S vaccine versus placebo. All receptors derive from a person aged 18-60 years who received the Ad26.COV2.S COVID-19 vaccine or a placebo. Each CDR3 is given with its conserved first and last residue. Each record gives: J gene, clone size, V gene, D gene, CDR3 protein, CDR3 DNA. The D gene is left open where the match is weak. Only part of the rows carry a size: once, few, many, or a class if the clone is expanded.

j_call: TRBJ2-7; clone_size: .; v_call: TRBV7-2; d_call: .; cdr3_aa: CASSLGGDLGEQYF; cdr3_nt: TGTGCCAGCAGCCTGGGGGGAGACCTGGGCGAGCAGTACTTC
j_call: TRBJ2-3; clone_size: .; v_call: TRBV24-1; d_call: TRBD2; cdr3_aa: CATSDPGLAGPSGAQYF; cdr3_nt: TGTGCCACCAGTGACCCCGGACTAGCGGGGCCCTCTGGGGCGCAGTATTTT
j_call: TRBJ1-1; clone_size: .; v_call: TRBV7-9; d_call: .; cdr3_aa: CASSLAGVNTEAFF; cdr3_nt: TGTGCCAGCAGCTTAGCAGGGGTGAACACTGAAGCTTTCTTT
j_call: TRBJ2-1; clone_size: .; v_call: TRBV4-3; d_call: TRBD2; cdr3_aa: CASSHQTSEVPLSNEQFF; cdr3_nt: TGCGCCAGCAGCCACCAGACTAGCGAGGTGCCCTTGAGCAATGAGCAGTTCTTC
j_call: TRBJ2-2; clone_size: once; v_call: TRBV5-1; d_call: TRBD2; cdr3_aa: CASQTGTSIPGELFF; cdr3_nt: TGCGCCAGCCAGACCGGGACTAGCATCCCCGGGGAGCTGTTTTTT
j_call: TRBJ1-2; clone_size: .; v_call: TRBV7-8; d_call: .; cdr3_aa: CASSLADFYGYTF; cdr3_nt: TGTGCCAGCAGCTTAGCCGACTTTTATGGCTACACCTTC
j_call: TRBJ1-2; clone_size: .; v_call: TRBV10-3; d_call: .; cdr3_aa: CAISARSGYGYTF; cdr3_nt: TGTGCCATCAGTGCCCGTTCAGGGTATGGCTACACCTTC
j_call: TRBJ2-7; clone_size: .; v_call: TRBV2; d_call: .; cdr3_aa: CASLRQDSYEQYF; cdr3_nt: TGTGCCAGCTTGCGTCAGGACTCCTACGAGCAGTACTTC
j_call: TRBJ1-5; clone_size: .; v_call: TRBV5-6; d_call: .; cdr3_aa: CASSLRVGEPQHF; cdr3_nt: TGTGCCAGCAGCCTCAGGGTGGGTGAGCCCCAGCATTTT
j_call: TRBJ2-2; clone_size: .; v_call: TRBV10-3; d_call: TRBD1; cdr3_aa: CAINHRGSTGELFF; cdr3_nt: TGTGCCATCAATCACAGGGGCTCGACCGGGGAGCTGTTTTTT
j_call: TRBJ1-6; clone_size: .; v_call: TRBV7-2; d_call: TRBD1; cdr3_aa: CASSGTGGYYNSPLHF; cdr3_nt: TGTGCCAGCAGCGGTACAGGGGGCTACTATAATTCACCCCTCCACTTT
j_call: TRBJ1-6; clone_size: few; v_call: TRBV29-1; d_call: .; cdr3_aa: CSVECHSPLHF; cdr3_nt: TGCAGCGTTGAGTGTCATTCACCCCTCCACTTT
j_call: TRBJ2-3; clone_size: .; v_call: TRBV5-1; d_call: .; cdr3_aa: CASSLQWGLGTDTQYF; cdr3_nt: TGCGCCAGCAGCTTGCAGTGGGGCCTCGGTACAGATACGCAGTATTTT
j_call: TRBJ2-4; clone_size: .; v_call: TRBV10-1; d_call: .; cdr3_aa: CASSDRVLAKNIQYF; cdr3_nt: TGCGCCAGCAGTGATAGGGTCTTAGCCAAAAACATTCAGTACTTC
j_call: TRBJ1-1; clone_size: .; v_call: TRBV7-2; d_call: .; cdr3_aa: CASSPNRYEAFF; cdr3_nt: TGTGCCAGCAGCCCTAACAGATATGAAGCTTTCTTT
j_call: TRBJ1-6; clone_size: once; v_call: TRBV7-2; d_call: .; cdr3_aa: CASSRDYNSPLHF; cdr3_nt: TGTGCCAGCAGCCGGGACTATAATTCACCCCTCCACTTT
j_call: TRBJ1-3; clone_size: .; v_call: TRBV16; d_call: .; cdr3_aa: CASSQLEDRYSGNTIYF; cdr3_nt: TGTGCCAGCAGCCAATTGGAGGACCGCTACTCTGGAAACACCATATATTTT
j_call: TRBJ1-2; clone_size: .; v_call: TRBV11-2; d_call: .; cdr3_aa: CASSFVSGGYGYTF; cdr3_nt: TGTGCCAGCAGCTTTGTGTCCGGTGGCTATGGCTACACCTTC
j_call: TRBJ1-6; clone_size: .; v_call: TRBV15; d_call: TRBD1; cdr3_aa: CATSRRQGDNSPLHF; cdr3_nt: TGTGCCACCAGCAGAAGACAGGGGGATAATTCACCCCTCCACTTT
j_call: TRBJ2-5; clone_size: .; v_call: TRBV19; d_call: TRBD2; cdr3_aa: CASSRASGGLLQETQYF; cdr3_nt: TGTGCCAGTAGTAGGGCTAGCGGGGGACTTCTCCAAGAGACCCAGTACTTC
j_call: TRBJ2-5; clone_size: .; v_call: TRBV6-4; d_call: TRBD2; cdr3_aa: CASSEREPGGGWSTQYF; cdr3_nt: TGTGCCAGCAGTGAACGCGAACCGGGGGGAGGATGGTCGACCCAGTACTTC
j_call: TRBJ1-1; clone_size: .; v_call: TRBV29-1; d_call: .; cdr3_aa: CSVDQAEAFF; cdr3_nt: TGCAGCGTGGACCAGGCTGAAGCTTTCTTT
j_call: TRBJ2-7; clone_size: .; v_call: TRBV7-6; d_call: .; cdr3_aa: CASSLENSGGEQYF; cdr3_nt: TGTGCCAGCAGCTTAGAGAACAGCGGCGGCGAGCAGTACTTC
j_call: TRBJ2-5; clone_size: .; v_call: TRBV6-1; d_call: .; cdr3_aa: CASRPGTMYQETQYF; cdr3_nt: TGTGCCAGCAGACCTGGGACGATGTACCAAGAGACCCAGTACTTC
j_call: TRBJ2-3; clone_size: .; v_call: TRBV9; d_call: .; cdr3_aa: CASSVGTVSTDTQYF; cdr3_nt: TGTGCCAGCAGCGTTGGGACGGTGAGCACAGATACGCAGTATTTT
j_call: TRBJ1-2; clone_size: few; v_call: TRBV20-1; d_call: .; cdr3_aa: CSACKGVGYTF; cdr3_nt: TGCAGTGCTTGTAAGGGAGTTGGCTACACCTTC
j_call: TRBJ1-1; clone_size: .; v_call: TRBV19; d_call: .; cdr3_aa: CASSIKAGITEAFF; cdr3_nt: TGTGCCAGTAGTATAAAGGCCGGTATCACTGAAGCTTTCTTT
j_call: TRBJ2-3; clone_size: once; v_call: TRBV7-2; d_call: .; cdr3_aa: CASSFTYTDTQYF; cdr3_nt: TGTGCCAGCAGCTTTACTTACACAGATACGCAGTATTTT
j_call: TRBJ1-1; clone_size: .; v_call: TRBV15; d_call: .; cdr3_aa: CATSRGRPNTEAFF; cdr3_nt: TGTGCCACCAGCAGAGGTAGACCGAACACTGAAGCTTTCTTT
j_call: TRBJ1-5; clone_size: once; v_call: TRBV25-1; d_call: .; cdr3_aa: CASSSWEGGQPQHF; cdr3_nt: TGTGCCAGCAGTTCGTGGGAAGGTGGACAGCCCCAGCATTTT
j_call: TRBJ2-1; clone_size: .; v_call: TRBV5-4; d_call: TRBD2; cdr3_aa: CASTILGTSLSHEQFF; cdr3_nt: TGTGCCAGCACTATCCTCGGGACTAGCTTAAGTCATGAGCAGTTCTTC
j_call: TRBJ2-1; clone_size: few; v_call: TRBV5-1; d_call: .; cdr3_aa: CASSLGPEQFF; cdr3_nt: TGCGCCAGCAGCTTGGGACCTGAGCAGTTCTTC
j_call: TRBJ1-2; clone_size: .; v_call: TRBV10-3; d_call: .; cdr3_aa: CAISESSSGYGYTF; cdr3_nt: TGTGCCATCAGTGAGTCGTCGTCAGGGTATGGCTACACCTTC
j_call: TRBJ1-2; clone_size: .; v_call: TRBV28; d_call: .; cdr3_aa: CASSSTSNYGYTF; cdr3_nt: TGTGCCAGCAGTTCAACATCTAACTATGGCTACACCTTC
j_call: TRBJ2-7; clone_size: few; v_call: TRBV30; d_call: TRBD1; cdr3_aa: CAWSVARGQGLSYEQYF; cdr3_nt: TGTGCCTGGAGTGTAGCCAGGGGACAGGGGCTTTCCTACGAGCAGTACTTC
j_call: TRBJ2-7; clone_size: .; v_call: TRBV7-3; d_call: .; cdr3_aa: CASSLGLGPFYEQYF; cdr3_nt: TGTGCCAGCAGCTTAGGACTCGGGCCGTTCTACGAGCAGTACTTC
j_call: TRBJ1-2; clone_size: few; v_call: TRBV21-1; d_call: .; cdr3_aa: CASSKARTGGCGYTF; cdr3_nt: TGTGCCAGCAGCAAAGCCCGGACAGGGGGCTGTGGCTACACCTTC
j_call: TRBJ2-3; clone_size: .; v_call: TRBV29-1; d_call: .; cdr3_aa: CSVVEGVSPDTQYF; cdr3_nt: TGCAGCGTTGTGGAGGGAGTGTCCCCAGATACGCAGTATTTT
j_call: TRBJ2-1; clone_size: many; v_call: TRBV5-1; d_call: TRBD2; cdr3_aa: CASRPLLAGGYNEQFF; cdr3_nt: TGCGCCAGCAGACCCTTACTAGCGGGAGGCTACAATGAGCAGTTCTTC
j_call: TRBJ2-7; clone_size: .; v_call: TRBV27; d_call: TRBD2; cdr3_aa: CASREGTSGDYEQYF; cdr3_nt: TGTGCCAGCAGGGAGGGGACTAGCGGGGACTACGAGCAGTACTTC
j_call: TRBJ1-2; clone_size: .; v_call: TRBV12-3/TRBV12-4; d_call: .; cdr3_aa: CASSLRGLGYTF; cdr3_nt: TGTGCCAGCAGTTTGAGAGGTCTTGGCTACACCTTC
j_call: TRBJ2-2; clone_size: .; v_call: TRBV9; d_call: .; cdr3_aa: CASSVGLLGQGSPTGELFF; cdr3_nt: TGTGCCAGCAGCGTAGGGCTACTGGGACAAGGAAGCCCCACCGGGGAGCTGTTTTTT
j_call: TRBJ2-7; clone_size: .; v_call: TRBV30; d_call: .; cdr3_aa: CAWSTRVEQYF; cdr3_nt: TGTGCCTGGAGTACGCGGGTCGAGCAGTACTTC
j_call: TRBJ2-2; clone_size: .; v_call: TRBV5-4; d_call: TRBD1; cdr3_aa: CASSLGLDRGRTGELFF; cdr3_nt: TGTGCCAGCAGCCTGGGCCTAGACAGGGGACGCACCGGGGAGCTGTTTTTT
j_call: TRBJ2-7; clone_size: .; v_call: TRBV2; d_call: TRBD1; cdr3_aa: CASSAFPDRDGDEQYF; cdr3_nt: TGTGCCAGCAGTGCTTTCCCAGACAGGGACGGTGACGAGCAGTACTTC
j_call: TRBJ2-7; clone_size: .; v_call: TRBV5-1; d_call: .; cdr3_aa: CASSLVQDYEQYF; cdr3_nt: TGCGCCAGCAGCTTGGTACAGGACTACGAGCAGTACTTC
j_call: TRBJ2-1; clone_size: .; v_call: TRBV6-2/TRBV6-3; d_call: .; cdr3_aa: CASSPYNEQFF; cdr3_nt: TGTGCCAGCAGCCCCTACAATGAGCAGTTCTTC
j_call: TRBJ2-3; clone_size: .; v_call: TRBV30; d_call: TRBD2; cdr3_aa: CAWSLGLAGDLYDPQYF; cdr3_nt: TGTGCCTGGAGTTTGGGACTAGCGGGGGACCTATACGATCCGCAGTATTTT
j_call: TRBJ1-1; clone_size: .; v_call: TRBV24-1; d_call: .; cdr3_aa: CATSDENTEAFF; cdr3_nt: TGTGCCACCAGTGACGAGAACACTGAAGCTTTCTTT
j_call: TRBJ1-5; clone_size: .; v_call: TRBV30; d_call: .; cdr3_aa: CAWSAGPQPQHF; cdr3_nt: TGTGCCTGGAGTGCAGGGCCTCAGCCCCAGCATTTT